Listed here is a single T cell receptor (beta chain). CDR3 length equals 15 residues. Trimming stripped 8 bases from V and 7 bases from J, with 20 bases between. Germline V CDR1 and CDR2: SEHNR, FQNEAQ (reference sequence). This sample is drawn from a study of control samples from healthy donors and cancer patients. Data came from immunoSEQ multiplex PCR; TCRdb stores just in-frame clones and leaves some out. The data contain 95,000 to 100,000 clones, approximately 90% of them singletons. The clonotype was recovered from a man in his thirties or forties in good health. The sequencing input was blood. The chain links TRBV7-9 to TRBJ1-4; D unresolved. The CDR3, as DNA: TGTGCCAGCGGCAAGCTCAGGCCGGAGGGTGAAAAACTGTTTTTT. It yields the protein CASGKLRPEGEKLFF.